This TCR beta chain appears in the sequencing data of a study of neoadjuvant anti-PD-1 for oral cavity cancer (dated by TCRdb to about 2021). With regard to the full study: Patients mostly received three to four biweekly doses of nivolumab at 3 mg/kg before curative-intent surgical resection. Under RECIST 1.1, a patient counted as a responder if showing complete response, partial response or stable disease, and as a non-responder if showing progression. An approximately 32% response rate was observed in the parent correlative cohort, in which eleven to twelve patients were included. A fourth nivolumab dose was given around day 43 to patients without progression, and definitive surgical resection was performed in those patients on days 50-56.

PBMC libraries used mostly approximately 480 ng of input genomic DNA for deep sequencing, with six replicates per sample. The immunoSEQ hsTCRbeta kit was used to prepare TCRbeta libraries, following the manufacturer's instructions. The finished libraries were brought together in one pool at approximately 3.2 nM, which was then read using an Illumina NovaSeq 6000 S4 flow cell. The paper's data handling went like this. Raw data preprocessing and quality control were performed with the immunoSEQ Analyzer. The analysis was limited to productive rearrangements, and each clonotype was defined by a unique CDR3 amino acid sequence. Repertoire clonality was estimated as the Gini-Simpson index, which was computed with the R package tcR. Student's t test was used to compare Gini indices, and Pearson correlation was used to assess associations with tumor size change. The clones in this table, taken by TCRdb from immuneACCESS, are in-frame only. Not every clone is retained; where verified, under half of the shortfall comes from an unresolved V gene, and the cause of the rest is unknown. D and trimming were read from the DNA, whereas the V and J calls and clone size are those reported in that table. A total of some 6,900 clones appear in this sample, around 75% of them only once. The ten largest clones add up to about 3.1% of the sample.

A word on this clone: Its antigen remains unidentified. Base-call qualities are not available, and no considerably larger clone is one nucleotide away.

Results and caveats for the whole study, not just this receptor: Only three patients per response group were included in the TCR analyses, and larger cohorts for validation were called for by the authors. After neoadjuvant nivolumab, T cell clonality (Gini index) in PBMCs was significantly higher in non-responders than in responders. Higher pretreatment blood Treg/Th17 ratios correlated with higher pretreatment blood TCRbeta clonality and lower post-treatment tumor TCRbeta clonality.

In light of the paper, this sample's time point label describes: before neoadjuvant nivolumab. Patients were newly diagnosed with stage II-IVA oral cavity squamous cell carcinoma and had received no prior systemic or radiation treatment. The cohort was composed of patients with HPV-negative, locally advanced oral cavity squamous cell carcinoma. No culture maintenance or expansion was done, as the peripheral blood mononuclear cells went straight to analysis. Samples were obtained from a longitudinal correlative study of a single-arm phase II trial of neoadjuvant nivolumab in oral cavity squamous cell carcinoma. Genomic DNA-based TCRbeta sequencing was performed on subject-matched pre- and post-treatment PBMCs and tumors from three responders and three non-responders. Peripheral blood mononuclear cells were collected before nivolumab treatment and were collected again after treatment, at the time of surgery. The Maxwell RSC DNA from Cells kit was used to extract genomic DNA from PBMCs.

The CDR3 has 14 amino acids, counting the end cysteine and phenylalanine. Only the CDR3 DNA is retained, 42 bases long and in frame from the first base. V is cut by 1 base and J by 11 bases, and the space between the germline ends is 14 bases. For CDR1 and CDR2, the germline V gene lists SGHTA and FQGNSA. This sample comprised PBMCs, obtained before nivolumab (anti-PD-1) treatment. This TCR was recovered from a person between 40 and 85 years old with oral cavity squamous cell carcinoma. The sequence links TRBV7-2 to TRBJ2-2; the D gene cannot be resolved reliably. CDR3 loop: CASSLGAAARELFF. DNA sequence: TGTGCCAGCAGCTTAGGGGCAGCCGCTAGAGAGCTGTTTTTT. Beyond the CDR3, the reference TRBV7-2 and TRBJ2-2 genes provide the residues; the full variable domain reads: GAGVSQSPSNKVTEKGKDVELRCDPISGHTALYWYRQSLGQGLEFLIYFQGNSAPDKSGLPSDRFSAERTGGSVSTLTIQRTQQEDSAVYLCASSLGAAARELFFGEGSRLTVL.